This T cell receptor (beta chain) was sequenced for a study of T cells in Graves' hyperthyroidism and ophthalmopathy. About the study: The authors collected peripheral blood at initial diagnosis, before any treatment.

Hyperthyroidism was newly diagnosed in patients aged 18 to 65 (duration under 2 months). The V and J ends lost 1 base and 8 bases, in that order; junction bases with no gene match: 10. In germline, CDR1 is LGHNA, CDR2 YSLEER. The length of the CDR3 is 15 residues. The TCR beta CDR3 regions underwent amplification using RNA transcripts as the source. Initially, a first-round RT-PCR of the TCR CDR3 employed the HTBI primer set. TCRdb analysed the multiplex PCR reads with MiXCR anew, one entry per CDR3 protein. The data show 250,000 to 300,000 distinct CDR3 sequences, about 14% seen once. This clonotype was counted many times. Its antigen is as yet unknown. Points from the study as a whole: Ophthalmopathy could be told apart from stable hyperthyroidism with a 13 V-J model.

This TCR was sampled from a woman aged 25 to 39 with Graves' hyperthyroidism that later progressed to Graves' ophthalmopathy. Sequencing used blood. This chain connects TRBV4-3 to TRBJ1-1, with 7 bases identical to TRBD1. CDR3 region: CASSQVSGTGQEAFF. The CDR3 bases are TGCGCCAGCAGCCAAGTTTCGGGGACGGGACAGGAAGCTTTCTTT.